These 30 T cell receptor beta chains were sequenced from one sample in a study of blood T cell repertoires in COVID-19. Produced via immunoSEQ multiplex PCR; TCRdb's table is partial and in-frame only. Among more than 40,000 clones listed, more than 75% were seen once. Sequencing used peripheral blood. The origin of the receptors is a man aged 55 to 69 with active or convalescent COVID-19.

The V call is TRBV5-1, the J call TRBJ1-1, with a possible D match to TRBD1 (5 bases). There are 14 residues in the CDR3. Germline assignment: CDR1 SGHRS and CDR2 YFSETQ. The V end was cut by 4 bases, the J end by 3 bases, with 13 bases between. The CDR3 here is CASSAARGDTEAFF. The DNA for the CDR3 is TGCGCCAGCAGCGCCGCGCGGGGGGACACTGAAGCTTTCTTT.

The chain uses TRBV7-2 and TRBJ1-1; D remains ambiguous. The germline CDR1 and CDR2 sequences are SGHTA and FQGNSA. The CDR3 totals 13 residues. The germline V and J ends were trimmed by 5 bases and 1 base, with 8 bases remaining between them. The CDR3, as DNA: TGTGCCAGCAGCCCCCGGAGGAACACTGAAGCTTTCTTT. This sequence encodes CASSPRRNTEAFF. The whole variable domain, remainder taken from reference TRBV7-2 and TRBJ1-1, is GAGVSQSPSNKVTEKGKDVELRCDPISGHTALYWYRQSLGQGLEFLIYFQGNSAPDKSGLPSDRFSAERTGGSVSTLTIQRTQQEDSAVYLCASSPRRNTEAFFGQGTRLTVV.

This CDR3 is CASSLGGTGDQPQHF. The CDR3 region has the DNA TGCGCCAGCAGCTTGGGGGGGACAGGGGATCAGCCCCAGCATTTT. The chain employs TRBV5-1 and TRBJ1-5, with TRBD1 identical over 10 bases. CDR1 SGHRS and CDR2 YFSETQ come from the germline V gene. CDR3 length: 15 amino acids. Trimming cost V 0 bases and J 5 bases; bases outside gene matches: 2.

This clone appeared once. This rearrangement joins TRBV4-3 to TRBJ2-2, with TRBD2 matching 11 bases. Germline CDR1 LGHNA, CDR2 YSLEER. The CDR3 runs 16 residues. The junction had 10 bases not matched to a gene; V was cut back by 5 bases and J by 8 bases. CDR3 sequence reads: CASSVFSGGAIGELFF. For the CDR3, the DNA is TGCGCCAGCAGCGTTTTTAGCGGGGGGGCAATTGGGGAGCTGTTTTTT.

The chain carries TRBV2 and TRBJ1-6; D unclear. The germline V gene has CDR1 SNHLY and CDR2 FYNNEI. The CDR3 runs to 18 residues. Trimming pared 4 bases from V and 4 bases from J, leaving 20 bases between. The CDR3 protein is CASSAPFATRNYNSPLHF. The CDR3 DNA is TGTGCCAGCAGTGCCCCCTTCGCGACACGGAATTATAATTCACCCCTCCACTTT.

The chain carries TRBV3-1 (or the pseudogene TRBV3-2) and TRBJ1-1, with 8 bases aligning to TRBD1. The CDR3 has 14 residues. V trimming: 7 bases; J trimming: 5 bases; junction bases outside the gene matches: 9. Germline values: CDR1 LGHDT, CDR2 YNNKEL (reference sequence). The DNA for the CDR3 is TGTGCCAGCACTTCAGGACAGGGATGGACTGAAGCTTTCTTT. It is translated as CASTSGQGWTEAFF.

The chain employs TRBV10-3 and TRBJ2-7, with 8 positions matching TRBD1. The CDR3 totals 13 residues. The germline V gene has CDR1 ENHRY and CDR2 SYGVKD. V was clipped by 4 bases and J by 4 bases; unmatched bases: 3. Written as DNA, the CDR3 is TGTGCCATCAGTGTAACAGGGGGGTACGAGCAGTACTTC. Amino acids: CAISVTGGYEQYF.

V and J are TRBV9 and TRBJ2-3; TRBD2 agrees at 13 bases. CDR3 size: 16 residues. V shed 4 bases, J shed 3 bases, and the junction held 5 bases outside the gene matches. Germline V gives CDR1 SGDLS, CDR2 YYNGEE. This chain's CDR3 is CASSIPGLAGTDTQYF. In nucleotides, the CDR3 is TGTGCCAGCAGCATACCGGGACTAGCGGGGACAGATACGCAGTATTTT.

The CDR3 DNA is TGTGCCAGCAGCCGGGGGCCGAACACAGATACGCAGTATTTT. Protein sequence: CASSRGPNTDTQYF. The chain is built from TRBV3-1 (or the pseudogene TRBV3-2) and TRBJ2-3, with D perhaps TRBD1 (6 bases). The germline V and J ends were trimmed by 4 bases and 2 bases, with 10 bases remaining between them. The length of the CDR3 is 14 residues. Germline-derived CDR1 and CDR2 are LGHDT and YNNKEL (reference sequence).

The chain combines TRBV11-2 with TRBJ1-1; D unresolved. The germline V gene encodes CDR1 SGHAT and CDR2 FQNNGV. This CDR3 spans 13 amino acids. Trimming left V 5 bases short and J 3 bases short, with 10 bases between. CDR3 in amino acids: CASSPFVDTEAFF. In DNA, the CDR3 is TGTGCCAGCAGCCCCTTTGTAGACACTGAAGCTTTCTTT.

The sample holds a few counts of this clone. The CDR3 nucleotides are TGTGCCAGCAGCTCTAGCGGGGTAAGCTCCTACAATGAGCAGTTCTTC. This translates into CASSSSGVSSYNEQFF. The chain recombines TRBV7-8 with TRBJ2-1, with 9 bases lining up with TRBD2. The V segment lost 4 bases and the J segment 0 bases; nucleotides outside the gene matches: 4. This CDR3 comprises 16 residues. Germline-derived CDR1 and CDR2 are SGHVS and FQNEAQ.

V and J are TRBV19 and TRBJ2-6, with 7 positions matching TRBD1. V gave up 4 bases and J gave up 4 bases; unmatched junction bases: 10. CDR3 length: 17 residues. Per germline, CDR1 LNHDA and CDR2 SQIVND (reference sequence). CDR3 residues: CASSTRQGLTGANVLTF. The CDR3 nucleotides are TGTGCCAGTAGTACTCGACAGGGTCTAACCGGGGCCAACGTCCTGACTTTC.

The gene calls are TRBV4-1 and TRBJ2-4; 14 positions match TRBD2. The CDR3 contains 16 residues. After removal of 4 bases from V and 5 bases from J, the junction contained 4 bases not matched to a gene. From germline, CDR1 is MGHRA and CDR2 YSYEKL. CDR3 residues: CASSLTTSGGENIQYF. CDR3 nucleotides: TGCGCCAGCAGCCTAACGACTAGCGGGGGGGAAAACATTCAGTACTTC.

This rearrangement joins TRBV5-5 to TRBJ2-3, with D maybe TRBD2 (6 bases). Germline assignment: CDR1 SGHKS and CDR2 YYEKEE (reference sequence). V was cut by 2 bases and J by 5 bases, with 12 bases left in between. The CDR3 contains 14 residues. The CDR3 spells CASSLSSGGDTQYF. The CDR3 region has the DNA TGTGCCAGCAGCTTAAGTAGCGGTGGAGATACGCAGTATTTT.

V gene TRBV2 combines with J gene TRBJ2-1; TRBD2 matches 8 bases. The CDR3 is 15 residues long. The J segment lost 0 bases and the V segment lost 5 bases, leaving 3 bases of the junction unmatched. Germline V gives CDR1 SNHLY, CDR2 FYNNEI. CDR3 DNA sequence: TGTGCCAGCAGTCGCAGCGGGAGCTCCTACAATGAGCAGTTCTTC. Translation: CASSRSGSSYNEQFF.

The chain has TRBV5-1 and TRBJ2-7; D is unresolved. Germline-derived CDR1 and CDR2 are SGHRS and YFSETQ. CDR3 length: 11 amino acids. V lost 3 bases, J lost 2 bases, and 3 bases lay in between. The CDR3 sequence is CASSSAYEQYF. In DNA form, the CDR3 reads TGCGCCAGCAGCTCGGCCTACGAGCAGTACTTC.

The rearrangement links TRBV3-1 (or the pseudogene TRBV3-2) to TRBJ1-2, with D tentatively TRBD1 (5 bases). The V and J ends lost 2 bases and 8 bases respectively, with 15 bases between them. There are 14 residues in the CDR3. CDR1 and CDR2 from the germline V gene are LGHDT and YNNKEL (reference sequence). CDR3 bases: TGTGCCAGCAGCCAACAGGGATACAAGGGGGGCTACACCTTC. Translated: CASSQQGYKGGYTF.

V gene TRBV2 combines with J gene TRBJ2-1; D may be TRBD2 (6 bases). The CDR3 has 13 residues. CDR1 and CDR2 from the germline V gene are SNHLY and FYNNEI. Here the CDR3 DNA reads TGTGCTTCACTTAGCGGAATCTACAATGAGCAGTTCTTC. Translated: CASLSGIYNEQFF. Drawing the rest from reference TRBV2 and TRBJ2-1, the complete variable domain is EPEVTQTPSHQVTQMGQEVILRCVPISNHLYFYWYRQILGQKVEFLVSFYNNEISEKSEIFDDQFSVERPDGSNFTLKIRSTKLEDSAMYFCASLSGIYNEQFFGPGTRLTVL.

The chain carries TRBV20-1 and TRBJ2-7, with 12 bases fitting TRBD1. The germline V gene encodes CDR1 DFQATT and CDR2 SNEGSKA (reference sequence). Losses at the gene ends were 3 bases for V and 2 bases for J; bases not matched to a gene: 2. The CDR3 length is 14 residues. This chain's CDR3 is CSASGTGGPYEQYF. CDR3 coding DNA: TGCAGTGCTAGTGGGACAGGGGGCCCCTACGAGCAGTACTTC.

This rearrangement joins TRBV19 to TRBJ2-5; 8 nucleotides align to TRBD1. There are 13 residues in the CDR3. J was trimmed by 9 bases and V by 7 bases; bases with no gene match: 10. Per germline, CDR1 LNHDA and CDR2 SQIVND (reference sequence). The CDR3: CASTGPQGVAQYF. For the CDR3, the DNA is TGTGCCAGTACGGGTCCACAGGGGGTGGCCCAGTACTTC.

A single count supports this clone. Written as DNA, the CDR3 is TGCAGTGCTAGTAGCACAGGGGGCTGGCAGCCCCAGCATTTT. Its translation: CSASSTGGWQPQHF. The rearrangement joins TRBV20-1 to TRBJ1-5, with 9 bases identical to TRBD1. Germline CDR1 is DFQATT and CDR2 is SNEGSKA (reference sequence). The V gene end was trimmed by 3 bases and the J gene end by 7 bases; junction bases not matched to a gene: 7. There are 14 residues in the CDR3.

The V and J genes are TRBV5-5 and TRBJ2-3; TRBD2 aligns across 13 bases. Germline V lookup: CDR1 SGHKS, CDR2 YYEKEE (reference sequence). V shed 3 bases, J shed 2 bases, and the junction held 6 bases outside the gene matches. The CDR3 consists of 17 residues. For the CDR3, the DNA is TGTGCCAGCAGCTCCGGGACTAGCGGGACCTCCACAGATACGCAGTATTTT. As protein: CASSSGTSGTSTDTQYF.

In DNA form, the CDR3 reads TGTGCCAGCAGCCTCCGGGGTCAAGAGACCCAGTACTTC. This codes for CASSLRGQETQYF. V is TRBV7-2 and J is TRBJ2-5, with D maybe TRBD2 (5 bases). The CDR3 totals 13 residues. V lost 5 bases and J 2 bases, leaving 9 bases between the germline ends. The germline CDR1 and CDR2 sequences are SGHTA and FQGNSA.

V is TRBV6-2 or TRBV6-3 and J is TRBJ2-7; D is ambiguous. Trimming removed 6 bases at V and 3 bases at J, with 12 bases between. Germline assignment: CDR1 MNHEY and CDR2 SVGEGT. CDR3 length: 13 amino acids. CDR3: CASSRPARYEQYF. The CDR3 region has the DNA TGTGCCAGCAGCCGGCCCGCCCGCTACGAGCAGTACTTC.

The gene calls are TRBV10-1 and TRBJ2-7; D perhaps matches TRBD1 (5 bases). In germline, CDR1 is WNHNN, CDR2 SYGVQD (reference sequence). This CDR3 is 12 amino acids long. The V end lost 3 bases, the J end lost 3 bases, and 6 bases lay between the germline ends. CDR3 loop: CASSDTGYEQYF. The CDR3 nucleotides read TGCGCCAGCAGTGACACAGGCTACGAGCAGTACTTC.

The chain couples TRBV4-1 to TRBJ2-1, with 7 bases identical to TRBD2. The trim removed 1 base at V and 0 bases at J, leaving 0 bases unmatched. CDR1 MGHRA and CDR2 YSYEKL come from the germline V gene. The CDR3 sequence is 15 residues long. The CDR3 DNA reads as TGCGCCAGCAGCCAAGCGGGGGGCTCCTACAATGAGCAGTTCTTC. This codes for CASSQAGGSYNEQFF.

This chain joins TRBV28 and TRBJ1-2; possibly TRBD1 for D (5 bases). Germline lookup yields CDR1 MDHEN and CDR2 SYDVKM. V was trimmed by 4 bases and J by 4 bases, leaving 16 bases between them. The CDR3 has 15 amino acids. CDR3 in DNA: TGTGCCAGCAGTTCCCCCCCAAAAGGGGCCTATGGCTACACCTTC. It yields the protein CASSSPPKGAYGYTF.

The CDR3 region is CASSLAGGDWNSNQPQHF. The CDR3 region has the DNA TGTGCCAGCAGCTTAGCGGGAGGAGATTGGAATAGCAATCAGCCCCAGCATTTT. The chain combines TRBV7-9 with TRBJ1-5; no firm D call. V lost 0 bases to trimming and J lost 0 bases, with 15 bases between them. The CDR3 loop spans 18 amino acids. Germline CDR1 SEHNR, CDR2 FQNEAQ (reference sequence).

V usage is TRBV15 and J usage is TRBJ2-7; 9 nucleotides agree with TRBD1. The CDR3 is made up of 19 amino acids. Per germline, CDR1 LNHNV and CDR2 YYDKDF (reference sequence). DNA of the CDR3: TGTGCTAACGACCAAAGATCAAAACCGGGACAGGGAACCTCCTACGAGCAGTACTTC. It is translated as CANDQRSKPGQGTSYEQYF.

CDR3 in DNA: TGTGCCATCAGTGGCGGACTAGCAACAGATACGCAGTATTTT. This translates into CAISGGLATDTQYF. The rearrangement joins TRBV10-3 to TRBJ2-3; 8 nucleotides agree with TRBD2. Germline CDR1 and CDR2: ENHRY and SYGVKD. Unmatched junction bases numbered 3, after V lost 4 bases and J lost 3 bases. The CDR3 covers 14 residues.